Sequencing of this TCR beta chain was carried out in a study of beta chain features in type 1 diabetes. In total, each donor contributed a single heparinised blood draw that averaged around 120 mL. Based on CD45RO/CCR7/CD25/CD127/CD95/CD27, CD4+ regulatory, stem cell-like memory, naive and central memory cells were sorted. Study-wide results and caveats: More deletions and fewer insertions at VDJ junctions were found in patients with type 1 diabetes.

In its sample, this clone was seen a few times. The target antigen is unknown. CDR3 length equals 16 residues. Germline CDR1 and CDR2: LGHNA and YSLEER. V trimming: 1 base; J trimming: 6 bases; junction bases outside the gene matches: 8. Since all of the isolated RNA was reverse transcribed, expressed TCRB transcripts were what got sequenced. The study sequenced naive, central memory and regulatory T cell samples to an average of about 3.8 million reads. Clones were read by immunoSEQ multiplex PCR, and TCRdb kept only the in-frame ones, dropping some. The sample records around 310,000 clones, roughly 9.6% being singletons.

This sequence joins TRBV4-3 and TRBJ2-7; TRBD2 aligns across 11 bases. The sequencing input was naive CD4+ T cells from blood. The clonotype comes from a woman in her 30s in good health. The CDR3 here is CASSQGASGRLSEQYF. CDR3 sequence (DNA): TGCGCCAGCAGCCAAGGTGCTAGCGGGAGGTTGTCCGAGCAGTACTTC.